This TCR beta chain was retrieved from a study of monozygotic twins with cystic fibrosis. Looking at the study overall: Libraries were built from three micrograms of fragmented DNA using approximately 15 PCR cycles. Study-level findings and limits: Low clonality (median 0.0095) suggested a mostly naive repertoire. V usage most resembled the co-twin in 13 of 16 pairs. Monozygotic CF twin pairs shared significantly more nucleotide-identical clonotypes than unrelated CF individuals did.

Regarding this clone: Antigen unknown.

Clones were sequenced by immunoSEQ multiplex PCR, and TCRdb holds only the in-frame ones, with some missing. The sample has about 35,000 clones; approximately 67% are singletons. J was trimmed by 5 bases and V by 10 bases; bases with no gene match: 7. The CDR3 extends over 14 amino acids. Germline CDR1 WSHSY, CDR2 SAAADI. The chain links TRBV10-2 to TRBJ2-2, with 10 bases aligning to TRBD1. The material sequenced was blood. This clonotype was sampled from a girl between 5 and 17 years old with cystic fibrosis. The CDR3 region has the DNA TGCGCCATACGACAGGGGGCCTATACCGGGGAGCTGTTTTTT. Encoded protein: CAIRQGAYTGELFF.